The sequence of this TCR beta chain was determined in a study of T cells of healthy individuals. The CDR3 has 13 amino acids. Germline CDR1 is SGHTA and CDR2 is FQGTGA. Trimming took 4 bases from V and 5 from J; bases not matched to a gene: 4. This clonotype was observed many times. TCRdb reprocessed the 5' RACE reads with MiXCR, giving one entry per CDR3 protein. The data contain 65,000 to 95,000 distinct CDR3 sequences, 4% to 5.5% of them singletons. The receptor was derived from a female donor in good health. This rearrangement joins TRBV7-3 to TRBJ1-1; 7 nucleotides agree with TRBD1. The CDR3 sequence: CASSSTGMTEAFF. Here the CDR3 DNA reads TGTGCCAGCAGCTCGACAGGGATGACTGAAGCTTTCTTT.